This TCR beta chain was recorded in a study of blood T cell repertoires in COVID-19. Overall study: Samples taken during acute and convalescent COVID-19 were collected in the United States, Italy and Spain. PBMCs, B-cell-depleted T cells, or T cells provided the cDNA or gDNA that made up the material.

Authors' processing steps: Quantification of nucleated cells was approximated via reference gene primer amplification. Here immunoSEQ multiplex PCR was the method, and the copy in TCRdb shows in-frame clones only, minus some. The D gene and trimming were derived from the DNA, and the V and J assignments and clone size from that table. Among 210,000 or so clones listed, 80% to 90% were seen once. In germline, CDR1 is LGHDT, CDR2 YNNKEL (reference sequence). CDR3 length: 16 amino acids. J was trimmed by 5 bases and V by 4 bases; bases with no gene match: 6. This clone showed up many times. Source material: PBMCs or T cells enriched from blood (not recorded which). This clonotype originated in a woman aged 45-65 years who had been exposed to COVID-19. The V gene is TRBV3-1 (or the pseudogene TRBV3-2), the J gene TRBJ2-3, with TRBD2 matching over 13 bases. DNA for the CDR3: TGTGCCAGCAGCCGCACTAGCGGGGGGGCCGGAGATACGCAGTATTTT. Its protein product is CASSRTSGGAGDTQYF.